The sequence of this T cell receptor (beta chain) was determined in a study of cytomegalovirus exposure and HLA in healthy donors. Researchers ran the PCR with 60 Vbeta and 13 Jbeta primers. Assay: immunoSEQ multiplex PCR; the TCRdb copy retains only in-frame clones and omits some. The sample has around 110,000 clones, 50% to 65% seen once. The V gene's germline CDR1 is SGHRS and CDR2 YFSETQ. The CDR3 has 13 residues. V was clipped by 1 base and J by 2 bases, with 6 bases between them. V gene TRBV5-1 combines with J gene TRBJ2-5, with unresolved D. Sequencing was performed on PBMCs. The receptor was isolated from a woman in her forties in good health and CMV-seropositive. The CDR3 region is CASSLTEQETQYF. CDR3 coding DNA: TGCGCCAGCAGCTTGACTGAACAAGAGACCCAGTACTTC.